The 7 T cell receptor beta chains reported below all come from one sample, sequenced in a study of cytomegalovirus exposure and HLA in healthy donors (dated by TCRdb to about 2017). Libraries were made using the immunoSEQ multiplex PCR assay. TCRdb re-hosts the immuneACCESS table, in-frame sequences only. Its copies lack some clones; in the studies checked, an unresolved V gene accounts for under half of them, and the cause for the rest is not known. The sample table holds about 340,000 clones, of which approximately 90% were seen once. Of the sample, 0.84% falls within the top ten clones. Sequencing used PBMCs. Every receptor here comes from a woman between 18 and 29 years old in good health and CMV-seronegative.

The rearrangement joins TRBV28 to TRBJ2-1, with 13 bases that match TRBD2. V dropped 5 bases and J dropped 7; count of bases not matched to a gene: 8. Germline lookup yields CDR1 MDHEN and CDR2 SYDVKM. CDR3 length: 16 residues. This CDR3 is CASSQGLAGAYNEQFF. CDR3 coding DNA: TGTGCCAGCAGTCAAGGACTAGCGGGAGCGTATAATGAGCAGTTCTTC.

A few counts support this clone. The chain has TRBV6-1 and TRBJ1-5; 7 bases match TRBD1. The CDR3 runs to 15 residues. J was trimmed by 7 bases and V by 6 bases; bases with no gene match: 12. Germline-derived CDR1 and CDR2 are MNHNS and SASEGT. CDR3 sequence reads: CASRGTRGPGQPQHF. In DNA, the CDR3 is TGTGCCAGCAGGGGAACGAGGGGGCCAGGGCAGCCCCAGCATTTT.

The V gene is TRBV27, the J gene TRBJ1-1; a possible D gene is TRBD1 (5 bases). Per germline, CDR1 MNHEY and CDR2 SMNVEV (reference sequence). The CDR3 runs to 13 residues. V shed 6 bases and J shed 1 base, with 9 bases lying between them. The CDR3 spells CASRGPQNTEAFF. CDR3 bases: TGTGCCAGCAGGGGGCCCCAGAACACTGAAGCTTTCTTT.

In its sample, this clone was seen once. V gene TRBV6-1 combines with J gene TRBJ2-7, with 7 positions matching TRBD1. Trimming at V came to 6 bases and at J to 2 bases, leaving 7 bases not matched to a gene. This CDR3 region has 14 residues. The germline gives CDR1 MNHNS, CDR2 SASEGT. CDR3 coding DNA: TGTGCCAGCAGCCCCGGGACAGAGGCCTACGAGCAGTACTTC. Its protein product is CASSPGTEAYEQYF.

The genes are TRBV13 and TRBJ2-1; TRBD2 aligns across 8 bases. With V trimmed by 4 bases and J by 5 bases, 13 bases remained unmatched. Per germline, CDR1 PRHDT and CDR2 FYEKMQ (reference sequence). The CDR3 consists of 17 residues. The CDR3 is CASSSSPGLAGNNEQFF. CDR3 sequence (DNA): TGTGCCAGCAGCTCCAGCCCAGGGTTAGCGGGGAACAATGAGCAGTTCTTC. Based on the CDR3 plus reference TRBV13 and TRBJ2-1, the full variable domain is AAGVIQSPRHLIKEKRETATLKCYPIPRHDTVYWYQQGPGQDPQFLISFYEKMQSDKGSIPDRFSAQQFSDYHSELNMSSLELGDSALYFCASSSSPGLAGNNEQFFGPGTRLTVL.

This chain connects TRBV7-2 to TRBJ2-5; weak D call: TRBD2 (6 bases). Germline V gene lookup returns CDR1 SGHTA and CDR2 FQGNSA. The CDR3 covers 13 residues. Trimming took 5 bases from V and 6 from J, leaving 13 bases between them. The CDR3 DNA is TGTGCCAGCAGCCCTACGGAGGGGCAGACCCAGTACTTC. This sequence encodes CASSPTEGQTQYF.

Of note for this clone: Its ends do not fully match the called genes, so a read error is possible. The chain couples TRBV14 to TRBJ2-7; TRBD2 aligns across 9 bases. CDR3 length equals 14 residues. The V gene's germline CDR1 is SGHDN and CDR2 FVKESK. The CDR3 loop reads CASSHRLAVSHSTF. CDR3 sequence (DNA): TGTGCCAGCAGCCACCGACTAGCGGTTTCCCATTCAACATTC.